The T cell receptor beta chain under discussion was sequenced for a study of blood T cell repertoires in COVID-19. Study-level information: Sources were T cells, B-cell-depleted T cells, or PBMCs; the material itself was cDNA or gDNA.

The CDR3 has 14 amino acids. From germline, CDR1 is SGHRS and CDR2 YFSETQ. V was pared by 6 bases and J by 2 bases, with 14 bases between. The study recruited people aged roughly 18 to 89 years across some 23 US areas. Among Cohort 3 donors, those recovered had two negative PCRs, clearance, or symptom resolution. The table came from immunoSEQ multiplex PCR; TCRdb's copy has only in-frame clones and leaves some out. The sample consists of around 300,000 clones, around 86% of them appearing once. There are a few counts of this clone. The sample comprised PBMCs or T cells enriched from blood (not recorded which). The rearrangement uses TRBV5-1 and TRBJ1-2; no clear D gene. The TCR was taken from a woman in her 40s who had recovered from COVID-19. Here the CDR3 DNA reads TGCGCCAGCACTCCTGGTGGGAGCAACTATGGCTACACCTTC. Translation: CASTPGGSNYGYTF.